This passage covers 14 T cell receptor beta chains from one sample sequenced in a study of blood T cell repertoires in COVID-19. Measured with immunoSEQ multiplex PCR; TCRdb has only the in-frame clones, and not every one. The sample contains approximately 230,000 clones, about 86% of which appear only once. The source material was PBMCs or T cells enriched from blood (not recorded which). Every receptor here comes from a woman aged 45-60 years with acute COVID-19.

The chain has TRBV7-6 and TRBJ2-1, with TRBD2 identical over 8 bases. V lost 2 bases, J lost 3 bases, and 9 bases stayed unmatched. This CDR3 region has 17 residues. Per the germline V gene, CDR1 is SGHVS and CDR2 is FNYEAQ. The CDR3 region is CASSLRPWAGGYNEQFF. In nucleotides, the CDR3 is TGTGCCAGCAGCTTAAGGCCCTGGGCGGGAGGCTACAATGAGCAGTTCTTC.

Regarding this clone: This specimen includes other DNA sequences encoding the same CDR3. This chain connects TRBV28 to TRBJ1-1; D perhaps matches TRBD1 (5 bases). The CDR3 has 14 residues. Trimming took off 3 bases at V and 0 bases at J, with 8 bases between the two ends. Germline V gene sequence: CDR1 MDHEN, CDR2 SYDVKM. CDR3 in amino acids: CASSLGGMNTEAFF. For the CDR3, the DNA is TGTGCCAGCAGTTTGGGGGGGATGAACACTGAAGCTTTCTTT.

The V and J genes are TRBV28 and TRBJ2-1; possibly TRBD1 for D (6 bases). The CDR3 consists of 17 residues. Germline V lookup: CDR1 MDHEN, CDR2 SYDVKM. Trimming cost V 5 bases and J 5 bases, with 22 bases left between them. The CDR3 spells CASSRGVRGKGHNEQFF. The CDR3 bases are TGTGCCAGCAGTAGGGGAGTTAGGGGGAAGGGGCACAATGAGCAGTTCTTC.

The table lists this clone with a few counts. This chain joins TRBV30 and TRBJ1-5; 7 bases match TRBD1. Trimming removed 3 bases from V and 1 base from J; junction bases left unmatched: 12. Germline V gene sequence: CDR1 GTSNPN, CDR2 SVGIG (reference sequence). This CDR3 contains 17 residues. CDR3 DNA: TGTGCCTGGAGCGACTACGTAGGGGGCGAGAGCAATCAGCCCCAGCATTTT. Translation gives CAWSDYVGGESNQPQHF.

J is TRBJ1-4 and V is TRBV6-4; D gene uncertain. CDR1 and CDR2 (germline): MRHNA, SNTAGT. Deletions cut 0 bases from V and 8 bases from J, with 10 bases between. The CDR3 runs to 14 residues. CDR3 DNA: TGTGCCAGCAGTGACTCATCGGACTACGAAAAACTGTTTTTT. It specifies CASSDSSDYEKLFF.

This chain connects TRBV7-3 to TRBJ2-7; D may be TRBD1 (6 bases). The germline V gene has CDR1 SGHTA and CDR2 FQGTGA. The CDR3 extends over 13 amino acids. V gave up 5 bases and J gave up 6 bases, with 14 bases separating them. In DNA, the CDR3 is TGTGCCAGCAGCCCGGGACACCGGTCCGAGCAGTACTTC. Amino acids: CASSPGHRSEQYF.

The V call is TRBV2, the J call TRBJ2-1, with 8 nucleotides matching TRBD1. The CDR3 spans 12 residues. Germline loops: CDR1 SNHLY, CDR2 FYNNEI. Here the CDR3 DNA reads TGTGCTACCGCCCAGGGGGCCAATGAGCAGTTCTTC. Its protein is CATAQGANEQFF.

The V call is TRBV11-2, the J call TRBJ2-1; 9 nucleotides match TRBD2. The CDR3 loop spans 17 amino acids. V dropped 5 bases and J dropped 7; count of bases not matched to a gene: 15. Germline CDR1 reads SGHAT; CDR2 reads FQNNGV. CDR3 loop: CASSPSRAGGFFNEQFF. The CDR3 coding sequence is TGTGCCAGCAGCCCCTCTCGGGCGGGGGGGTTTTTTAATGAGCAGTTCTTC.

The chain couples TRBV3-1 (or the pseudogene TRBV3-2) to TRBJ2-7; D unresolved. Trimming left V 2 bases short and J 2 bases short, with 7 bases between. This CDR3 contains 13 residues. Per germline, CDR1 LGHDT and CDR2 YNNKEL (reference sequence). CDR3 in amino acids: CASSQNGAYEQYF. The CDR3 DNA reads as TGTGCCAGCAGCCAAAACGGTGCCTACGAGCAGTACTTC.

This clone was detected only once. The DNA of the CDR3 is TGTGCCAGCAGCTTACAAGGGGGGGACACTGAAGCTTTCTTT. Its protein is CASSLQGGDTEAFF. This chain links TRBV7-3 with TRBJ1-1, with D possibly being TRBD1 (6 bases). V dropped 2 bases and J dropped 3 bases, with 10 bases sitting between them. The germline gives CDR1 SGHTA, CDR2 FQGTGA. This CDR3 has 14 amino acids.

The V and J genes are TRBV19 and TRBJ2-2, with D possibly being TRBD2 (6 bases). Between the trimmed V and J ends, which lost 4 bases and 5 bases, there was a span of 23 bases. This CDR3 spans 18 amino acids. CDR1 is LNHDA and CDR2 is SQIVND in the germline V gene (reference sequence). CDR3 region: CASSRGRGSGGRTGELFF. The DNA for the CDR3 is TGTGCCAGTAGTAGGGGCCGTGGTAGCGGAGGTAGGACCGGGGAGCTGTTTTTT.

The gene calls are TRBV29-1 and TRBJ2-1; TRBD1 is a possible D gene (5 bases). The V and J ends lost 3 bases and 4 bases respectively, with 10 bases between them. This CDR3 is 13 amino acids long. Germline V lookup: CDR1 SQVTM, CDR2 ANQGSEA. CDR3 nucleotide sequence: TGCAGCGTTGACGACAGCCTGTACAATGAGCAGTTCTTC. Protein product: CSVDDSLYNEQFF.

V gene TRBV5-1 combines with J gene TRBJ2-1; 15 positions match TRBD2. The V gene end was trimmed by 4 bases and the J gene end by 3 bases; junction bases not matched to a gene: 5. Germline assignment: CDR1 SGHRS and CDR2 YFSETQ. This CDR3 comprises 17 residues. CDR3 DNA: TGCGCCAGCAGCATCGGGACTAGCGGGAGGCTCTACAATGAGCAGTTCTTC. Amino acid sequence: CASSIGTSGRLYNEQFF. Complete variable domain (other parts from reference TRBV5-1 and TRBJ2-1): KAGVTQTPRYLIKTRGQQVTLSCSPISGHRSVSWYQQTPGQGLQFLFEYFSETQRNKGNFPGRFSGRQFSNSRSEMNVSTLELGDSALYLCASSIGTSGRLYNEQFFGPGTRLTVL.

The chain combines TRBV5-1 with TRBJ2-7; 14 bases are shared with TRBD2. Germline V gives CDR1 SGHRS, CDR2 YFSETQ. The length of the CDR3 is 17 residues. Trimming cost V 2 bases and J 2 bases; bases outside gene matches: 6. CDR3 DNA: TGCGCCAGCAGCTTTGGACTAGCGGGAGGCGCGCCCTACGAGCAGTACTTC. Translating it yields CASSFGLAGGAPYEQYF. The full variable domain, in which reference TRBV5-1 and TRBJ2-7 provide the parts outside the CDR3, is KAGVTQTPRYLIKTRGQQVTLSCSPISGHRSVSWYQQTPGQGLQFLFEYFSETQRNKGNFPGRFSGRQFSNSRSEMNVSTLELGDSALYLCASSFGLAGGAPYEQYFGPGTRLTVT.